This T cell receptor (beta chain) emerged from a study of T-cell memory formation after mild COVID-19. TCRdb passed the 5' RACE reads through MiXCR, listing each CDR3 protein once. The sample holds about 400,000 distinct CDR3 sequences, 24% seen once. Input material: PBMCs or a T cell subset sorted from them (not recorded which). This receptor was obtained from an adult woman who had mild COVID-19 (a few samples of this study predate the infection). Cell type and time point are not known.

CDR3 sequence: CASLLGTRRGYTF. CDR3 coding DNA: TGTGCCAGCCTATTAGGGACCCGGCGGGGCTACACCTTC. The gene calls are TRBV6-1 and TRBJ1-2; weak D call: TRBD1 (5 bases). CDR1 is MNHNS, CDR2 SASEGT, per germline. Trimming stripped 8 bases from V and 8 bases from J, with 18 bases between. The CDR3 consists of 13 residues.